Following are 5 T cell receptor beta chains from one sample sequenced in a study of identical twins. TCRdb reprocessed the 5' RACE reads via MiXCR and lists one record per CDR3 protein. The table shows hundreds of thousands of distinct CDR3 sequences, with about 9.4% occurring only once. The same specimen was also included in a second study, on yellow fever vaccine responses in identical twins.

The sequenced sample consisted of PBMCs. The receptors derive from a woman between 18 and 29 years old in good health.

This chain joins TRBV12-3 or TRBV12-4 and TRBJ2-4; 10 nucleotides agree with TRBD2. This CDR3 contains 18 residues. This chain's CDR3 is CTFSREREGLGAKNIQYF. In DNA form, the CDR3 reads TGTACCTTCAGCCGGGAGCGGGAGGGCCTGGGTGCCAAAAACATTCAGTACTTC.

This clonotype came up a few times. The chain links TRBV7-8 to TRBJ2-1; 11 bases are a match to TRBD2. From germline, CDR1 is SGHVS and CDR2 FQNEAQ. CDR3 size: 15 residues. Unmatched junction bases numbered 8, after V lost 6 bases and J lost 7 bases. This CDR3 reads CASRLTSGIVNEQFF. In DNA form, the CDR3 reads TGTGCCAGCAGGCTGACTAGCGGGATCGTGAATGAGCAGTTCTTC.

The chain joins TRBV11-2 to TRBJ2-2, with D possibly being TRBD1 or TRBD2 (5 bases each). Trimming left V 6 bases short and J 0 bases short, with 17 bases between. The germline gives CDR1 SGHAT, CDR2 FQNNGV. The CDR3 has 17 residues. The CDR3 region is CASRTRSGTANTGELFF. DNA for the CDR3: TGTGCCAGCAGGACACGCTCCGGGACGGCGAACACCGGGGAGCTGTTTTTT.

V gene TRBV20-1 combines with J gene TRBJ2-7; a possible D gene is TRBD1 (6 bases). Trimming removed 3 bases at V and 6 bases at J, with 18 bases between. This CDR3 spans 14 amino acids. The germline V gene has CDR1 DFQATT and CDR2 SNEGSKA (reference sequence). CDR3 DNA sequence: TGCAGTGCTAGTCAGGGGCTAGCTTACGGCGAGCAGTACTTC. Amino acid sequence: CSASQGLAYGEQYF.

This clonotype came up many times. The junction departs from germline at one end; a sequencing error may be responsible. The V and J genes are TRBV7-7 and TRBJ2-3; D is perhaps TRBD1 (6 bases). The V gene's germline CDR1 is SSHAT and CDR2 FNYEAQ (reference sequence). The CDR3 runs to 13 residues. The CDR3 reads CASSWGRLDTQYF. The CDR3 DNA reads TGTGCTAGCAGCTGGGGGCGGCTAGATACGCAGTATTTT. Full variable domain (remainder filled in from reference TRBV7-7 and TRBJ2-3): GAGVSQSPRYKVTKRGQDVTLRCDPISSHATLYWYQQALGQGPEFLTYFNYEAQPDKSGLPSDRFSAERPEGSISTLTIQRTEQRDSAMYRCASSWGRLDTQYFGPGTRLTVL.